The rows below give T cell receptor beta chains drawn from one sample of a study of cytotoxic CD8 clonotypes in ibrutinib-treated CLL. Sequencing was performed with immunoSEQ multiplex PCR; in TCRdb, only in-frame clones are kept and a portion is missing. The data contain 300,000 to 350,000 clones, around four fifths of them seen just once; the ten biggest clones take up over 5.5%. Sequences were derived from PBMCs, sampled before ibrutinib treatment. The receptors were sampled from a human donor with chronic lymphocytic leukemia. Each CDR3 is given with its conserved first and last residue. The order of the fields is D gene, V gene, J gene, clone size, CDR3 DNA, CDR3 protein. A D gene is named only where the DNA matches it firmly. Clone size is given for some rows only: seen once, a few or many times, or a class if the clone is expanded.

D: TRBD1; V: TRBV18; J: TRBJ2-3; size: NA; DNA: TGTGCCAGCTCACCAAGGACAGGGGGTAGCACAGATACGCAGTATTTT; CDR3: CASSPRTGGSTDTQYF
D: NA; V: TRBV10-1; J: TRBJ2-7; size: NA; DNA: TGCGCCAGCAGTAACACCGACAGAGGCTACGAGCAGTACTTC; CDR3: CASSNTDRGYEQYF
D: TRBD2; V: TRBV7-6; J: TRBJ2-1; size: NA; DNA: TGTGCCAGCAGTCCCGGCCTAGCGGGAGGCGAGCACTACAATGAGCAGTTCTTC; CDR3: CASSPGLAGGEHYNEQFF
D: NA; V: TRBV4-3; J: TRBJ2-3; size: NA; DNA: TGCGCCAGCAGCCAAACAAGAAATAGCGGAGCTAGCACAGATACGCAGTATTTT; CDR3: CASSQTRNSGASTDTQYF
D: TRBD2; V: TRBV5-1; J: TRBJ2-3; size: NA; DNA: TGCGCCAGCAGCTCCAGACTAGCGGGAATTCCAGATACGCAGTATTTT; CDR3: CASSSRLAGIPDTQYF
D: TRBD2; V: TRBV11-2; J: TRBJ2-7; size: NA; DNA: TGTGCCAGCAGCTTATCCGGGACTAGCGGGAGTTACGAGCAGTACTTC; CDR3: CASSLSGTSGSYEQYF
D: TRBD2; V: TRBV7-8; J: TRBJ2-1; size: NA; DNA: TGTGCCAGCAGCTCGGGACTAGCGGGAGTCGGTGAGCAGTTCTTC; CDR3: CASSSGLAGVGEQFF
D: NA; V: TRBV12-2; J: TRBJ2-1; size: few; DNA: TGTGCAAGTCGCTTAGCTCCACCGTCAGCGATAAGTGAGCAGTTCTTC; CDR3: CASRLAPPSAISEQFF
D: TRBD2; V: TRBV9; J: TRBJ2-7; size: NA; DNA: TGTGCCAGCAGCGTTGCCCCCGGGACTACTTCCTACGAGCAGTACTTC; CDR3: CASSVAPGTTSYEQYF
D: NA; V: TRBV27; J: TRBJ2-6; size: NA; DNA: TGTGCCAGCAGTTTATCGATAAGGGTCTCTGGGGCCAACGTCCTGACTTTC; CDR3: CASSLSIRVSGANVLTF
D: NA; V: TRBV30; J: TRBJ1-2; size: NA; DNA: TGTGCCTGGGGACCTAACTATGGCTACACCTTC; CDR3: CAWGPNYGYTF
D: TRBD1; V: TRBV30; J: TRBJ1-2; size: few; DNA: TGTGCCTGGTCGTCCGGGACAGCATATGGCTACACCTTC; CDR3: CAWSSGTAYGYTF
D: NA; V: TRBV7-9; J: TRBJ2-1; size: few; DNA: TGTGCCAGCAGAGCTCTGGCTGGAGGACTGGGTGAGCAGTTCTTC; CDR3: CASRALAGGLGEQFF
D: NA; V: TRBV30; J: TRBJ1-1; size: NA; DNA: TGTGCCTGGTCGGAAACAGGTTTGAACACTGAAGCTTTCTTT; CDR3: CAWSETGLNTEAFF
D: TRBD2; V: TRBV7-2; J: TRBJ2-1; size: NA; DNA: TGTGCCAGCAGCTCCCGGTGGGTGGGAGGGATTAATGAGCAGTTCTTC; CDR3: CASSSRWVGGINEQFF
D: TRBD1; V: TRBV11-2; J: TRBJ1-3; size: few; DNA: TGTGCCAGCAGCTTCATTTTCAGACGGGCAGGGGGACCCGGAAACACCATATATTTT; CDR3: CASSFIFRRAGGPGNTIYF
D: NA; V: TRBV5-7; J: TRBJ1-1; size: NA; DNA: TGTGCCAGCAGCTCTAATAGGCCTCAGTCCACTGAAGCTTTCTTT; CDR3: CASSSNRPQSTEAFF
D: NA; V: TRBV4-1; J: TRBJ1-5; size: NA; DNA: TGCGCCAGCAGCCTAGTGGGCGCGACGCCAGTATATAGCAATCAGCCCCAGCATTTT; CDR3: CASSLVGATPVYSNQPQHF
D: NA; V: TRBV7-2; J: TRBJ2-2; size: few; DNA: TGTGCCAGCAGCTTAGCGGTGGGGGAGCTGTTTTTT; CDR3: CASSLAVGELFF
D: TRBD1; V: TRBV28; J: TRBJ1-2; size: NA; DNA: TGTGCCAGCAGTCCCGGGACAGCTAATGGCTACACCTTC; CDR3: CASSPGTANGYTF